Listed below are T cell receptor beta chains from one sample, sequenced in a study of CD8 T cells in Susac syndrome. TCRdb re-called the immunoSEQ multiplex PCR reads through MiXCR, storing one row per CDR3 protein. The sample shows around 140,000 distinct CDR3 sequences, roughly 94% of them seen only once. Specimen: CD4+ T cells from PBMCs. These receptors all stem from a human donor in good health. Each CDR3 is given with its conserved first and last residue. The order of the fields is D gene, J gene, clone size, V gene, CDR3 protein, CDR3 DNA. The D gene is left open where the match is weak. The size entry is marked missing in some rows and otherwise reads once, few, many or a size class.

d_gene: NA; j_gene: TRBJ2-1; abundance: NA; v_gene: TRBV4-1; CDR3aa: CASSQGLEGTGANEQFF; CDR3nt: TGCGCCAGCAGCCAAGGATTGGAGGGGACTGGGGCCAATGAGCAGTTCTTC
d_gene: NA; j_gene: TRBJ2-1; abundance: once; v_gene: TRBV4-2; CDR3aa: CASSQLLQRNNEQFF; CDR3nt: TGTGCCAGCAGCCAACTACTGCAGAGGAACAATGAGCAGTTCTTC
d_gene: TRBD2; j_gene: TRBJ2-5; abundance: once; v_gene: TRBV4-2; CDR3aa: CASSQERSSGGETQYF; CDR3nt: TGTGCCAGCAGCCAAGAGCGATCTAGCGGGGGAGAGACCCAGTACTTC
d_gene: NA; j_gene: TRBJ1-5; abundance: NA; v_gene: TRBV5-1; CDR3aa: CASSYGTGNQPQHF; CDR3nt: TGCGCCAGCAGCTACGGGACGGGCAATCAGCCCCAGCATTTT
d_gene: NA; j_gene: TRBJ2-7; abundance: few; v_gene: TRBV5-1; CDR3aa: CASSPSGFYEQYF; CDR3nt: TGCGCCAGCAGCCCTTCCGGATTCTACGAGCAGTACTTC
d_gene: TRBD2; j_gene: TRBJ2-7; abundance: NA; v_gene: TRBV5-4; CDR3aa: CASSLTGGPHEQYF; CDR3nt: TGTGCCAGCAGCTTGACGGGAGGGCCCCACGAGCAGTACTTC
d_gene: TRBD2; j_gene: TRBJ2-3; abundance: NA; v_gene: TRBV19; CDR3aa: CASTGLASTDTQYF; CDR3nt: TGTGCCAGTACGGGACTAGCGTCGACAGATACGCAGTATTTT
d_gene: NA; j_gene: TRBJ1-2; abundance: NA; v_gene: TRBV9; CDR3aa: CASSEGGGGYTF; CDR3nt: TGTGCCAGCAGCGAGGGTGGCGGGGGCTACACCTTC
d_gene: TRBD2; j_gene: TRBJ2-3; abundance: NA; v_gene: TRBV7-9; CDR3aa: CASSSTGTSGYTDTQYF; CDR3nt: TGTGCCAGCAGCTCAACCGGGACTAGCGGGTACACAGATACGCAGTATTTT
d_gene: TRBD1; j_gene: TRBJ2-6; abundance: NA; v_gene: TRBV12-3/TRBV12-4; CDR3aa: CASSPWTGRSSGANVLTF; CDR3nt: TGTGCCAGCAGTCCCTGGACAGGGAGGTCCAGTGGGGCCAACGTCCTGACTTTC
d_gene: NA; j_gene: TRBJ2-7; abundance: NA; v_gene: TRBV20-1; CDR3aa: CSARTFFHEQYF; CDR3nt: TGCAGTGCTAGAACTTTTTTCCACGAGCAGTACTTC
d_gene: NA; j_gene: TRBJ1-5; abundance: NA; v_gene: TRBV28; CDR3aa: CVSQLVSGGPRHF; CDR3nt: TGTGTCTCGCAATTAGTCTCAGGTGGGCCCCGGCATTTT
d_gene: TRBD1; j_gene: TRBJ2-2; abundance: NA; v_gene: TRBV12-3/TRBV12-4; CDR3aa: CASSPGDRVTGELFF; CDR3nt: TGTGCCAGCAGTCCAGGGGACAGGGTTACCGGGGAGCTTTTTTTT
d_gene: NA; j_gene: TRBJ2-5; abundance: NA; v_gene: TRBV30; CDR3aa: CAWSAGQETQYF; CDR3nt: TGTGCCTGGAGCGCCGGGCAAGAGACCCAGTACTTC
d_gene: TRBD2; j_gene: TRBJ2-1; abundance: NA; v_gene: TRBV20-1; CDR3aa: CSALAGGPYNEQFF; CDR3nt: TGCAGTGCTCTAGCGGGAGGACCCTACAATGAGCAGTTCTTC
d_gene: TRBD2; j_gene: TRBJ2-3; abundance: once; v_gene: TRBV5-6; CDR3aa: CASSLGTSGSQYTQYF; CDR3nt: TGTGCCAGCAGCTTGGGGACTAGCGGGAGTCAGTATACGCAGTATTTT
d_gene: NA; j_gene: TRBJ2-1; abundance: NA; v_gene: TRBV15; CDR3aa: CATSRVGSSYNEQFF; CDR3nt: TGTGCCACCAGCAGAGTGGGGAGCTCCTACAATGAGCAGTTCTTC
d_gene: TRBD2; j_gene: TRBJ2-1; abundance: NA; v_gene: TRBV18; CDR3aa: CASSPLRLAGGNEQFF; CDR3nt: TGTGCCAGCTCACCCCTCCGACTAGCGGGAGGGAATGAGCAGTTCTTC
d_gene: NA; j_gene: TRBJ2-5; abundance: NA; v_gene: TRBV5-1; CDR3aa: CASSSGLIQETQYF; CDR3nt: TGCGCCAGCAGCTCCGGACTAATTCAAGAGACCCAGTACTTC
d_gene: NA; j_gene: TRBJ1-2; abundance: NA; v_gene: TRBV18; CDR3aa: CASSTTHQGNYGYTF; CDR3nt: TGTGCCAGCTCAACGACACATCAGGGAAACTATGGCTACACCTTC
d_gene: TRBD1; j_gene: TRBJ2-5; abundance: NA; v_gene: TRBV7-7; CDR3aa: CASSQGQGAGETQYF; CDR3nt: TGTGCTAGCAGCCAGGGACAGGGGGCAGGAGAGACCCAGTACTTC
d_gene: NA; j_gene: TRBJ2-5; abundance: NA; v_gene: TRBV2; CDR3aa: CASSAGIAETQYF; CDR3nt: TGTGCCAGCAGTGCCGGGATAGCGGAGACCCAGTACTTC
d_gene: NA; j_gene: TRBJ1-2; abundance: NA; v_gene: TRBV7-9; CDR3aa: CASSLEIPGYGYTF; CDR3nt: TGTGCCAGCAGCTTAGAGATTCCGGGCTATGGCTACACCTTC
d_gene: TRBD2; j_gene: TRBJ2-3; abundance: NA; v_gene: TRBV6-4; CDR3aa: CASSDSGTSGDADTQYF; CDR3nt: TGTGCCAGCAGTGACTCCGGGACTAGCGGGGATGCAGATACGCAGTATTTT
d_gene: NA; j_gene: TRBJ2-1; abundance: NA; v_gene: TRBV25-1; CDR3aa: CASSESEGVNYNEQFF; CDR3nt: TGTGCCAGCAGTGAATCGGAGGGAGTTAACTACAATGAGCAGTTCTTC
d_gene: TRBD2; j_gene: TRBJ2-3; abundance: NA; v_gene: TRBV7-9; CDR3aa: CASSLGAGGTTDTQYF; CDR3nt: TGTGCCAGCAGCTTAGGTGCGGGGGGGACCACAGATACGCAGTATTTT
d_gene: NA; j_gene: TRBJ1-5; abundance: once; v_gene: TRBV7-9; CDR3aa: CASSLESGINQPQHF; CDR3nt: TGTGCCAGCAGCTTAGAGTCTGGGATCAATCAGCCCCAGCATTTT
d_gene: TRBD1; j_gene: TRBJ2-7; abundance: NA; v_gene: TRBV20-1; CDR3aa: CSARVLQGARNYEQYF; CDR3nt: TGCAGTGCTAGGGTTCTCCAGGGGGCGCGCAACTACGAGCAGTACTTC